This T cell receptor (beta chain) was retrieved from a study of CD8+ T cells in alopecia areata listed by TCRdb under 2018. For the wider study: Treated patients were enrolled in an open-label pilot trial of oral tofacitinib at 5 to 10 mg twice daily for moderate-to-severe alopecia areata. Tofacitinib was administered for 6 to 18 months, and 6 months of follow-up off drug were then conducted to assess delayed response and recurrence. In both human patients and the C3H/HeJ mouse model, the study applied high-throughput TCRbeta sequencing to look at T cell clonal expansion in alopecia areata. Scalp tissue and sorted CD4+ and CD8+ peripheral blood T cells from patchy and totalis/universalis alopecia areata patients and from healthy controls were covered by human TCRbeta sequencing. Biopsies were taken from tofacitinib-treated patients at baseline and at 4 and 24 weeks of treatment, and a later scalp biopsy was taken in several of the tofacitinib-treated patients. Clonality in the scalp was compared among normal scalp (n=4), patchy alopecia areata scalp (n=8), and alopecia totalis/universalis scalp (n=8). The RNA source kit depended on sample type: the PAXgene miRNA kit for fixed scalp, the miRNeasy kit for PBMCs, and the RNeasy kit for mouse skin. immunoSEQ multiplex PCR using 35 Vbeta forward primers and 13 Jbeta reverse primers was used to amplify TCRbeta CDR3 regions. Study-wide conclusions, independent of this receptor: Compared with normal scalp, lesional scalp, particularly in alopecia totalis/universalis, had higher clonality and more expanded CD8+ clones, which suggests antigenic drive. TCR sequences shared between patients were less clear than in mice, possibly partly because of HLA diversity in the patient population. Scalp TCR repertoire analysis is complicated because resident alphabeta T cells in normal human skin are also sequenced, whereas mouse skin is dominated by gammadelta T cells.

A remark on this clone: The antigen it binds to is not known. Base quality data are lacking; no much larger clone is found one base away.

The germline V gene sets CDR1 to ENHRY and CDR2 to SYGVKD. CDR3 length: 15 amino acids, cysteine to phenylalanine. Only CDR3 DNA is held: 45 bases, read in frame from base 1. The junction shows trimming of 8 bases on V and 1 base on J, and the gene matches do not reach 6 bases of it. According to the study, the label for this sample's time point signals: baseline before oral tofacitinib. Peripheral blood and lesional scalp punch biopsies were obtained from patients with alopecia areata. PBMCs were isolated by density centrifugation and stained for CD3, CD4 and CD8, after which CD4+ and CD8+ T cells were sorted on a FACSAria. To prepare the library, the immunoSEQ multiplex PCR assay was applied. To provide template for TCR sequencing, every sample had RNA extracted and reverse transcribed into cDNA. SuperScript III was used to make first-strand cDNA, primed with a 2:1 mix of oligo-dT and random hexamers. A synthetic immune receptor repertoire was used to measure amplification bias, and any remaining bias was corrected computationally. The authors' analysis ran thus. Raw reads were preprocessed to remove errors, and CDR3 was defined by IMGT conventions from the conserved cysteine to phenylalanine. Clonality was computed by normalizing Shannon entropy by log2 of the number of productive unique TCRs and subtracting the result from 1. Whether scalp clones were CD4 or CD8 was inferred by matching scalp TCRbeta sequences against CD4 and CD8 repertoires sorted from blood. TCRdb stores this immuneACCESS table with in-frame sequences only. Part of the clones is absent; in the studies checked, under half of the shortfall reflects unresolved V genes, and no reason is known for the rest. V and J calls and clone size are as listed in that table; D and trimming were resolved from the DNA. Here the sample has about 180,000 clones; about 63% occur a single time. The top ten constitute about 1.7% of the sample.

The source of this sequence is a human donor with alopecia areata. Sequenced material: CD4+ T cells sorted from blood, taken at week 0. Recombination joined TRBV10-3 with TRBJ2-3, and 10 bases in between align with TRBD2. DNA sequence: TGTGCCATCGGTCGCGGGACTAGCGGCACAGATACGCAGTATTTT. This yields the protein CAIGRGTSGTDTQYF.